This T cell receptor (beta chain) comes out of a study of blood T cells in healthy people across ages. Background on the study: Every two T cells gave about one barcoded beta molecule via template switching.

A J-beta primer mix and a sample-barcoded 5' primer were used in a second PCR of roughly 6 to 11 cycles. Each of the cDNA molecules was tagged by a template-switch adaptor with 12 random nucleotides. TCRdb used MiXCR to reprocess the 5' RACE reads, holding one entry per CDR3 protein. The sample holds some 640,000 distinct CDR3 sequences, approximately 30% seen once. This clonotype was seen a handful of times. Sample: blood. This receptor was taken from a woman older than 75 in good health.

The CDR3 coding sequence is TGTGCCAGCAGCTTAGCTCGGGGGGCGAGCACCGGGGAGCTGTTTTTT. It encodes CASSLARGASTGELFF. This chain links TRBV7-8 with TRBJ2-2; possible D gene TRBD2, 7 bases. Germline CDR1 reads SGHVS; CDR2 reads FQNEAQ. Trimming stripped 0 bases from V and 4 bases from J, with 12 bases between. The CDR3 length is 16 residues.